Included here is one T cell receptor beta chain sequence, with context. Germline loops: CDR1 LGHDT, CDR2 YNNKEL (reference sequence). Trimming left V 3 bases short and J 0 bases short, with 9 bases between. The CDR3 extends over 16 amino acids. The data derive from a study of blood T cell repertoires in COVID-19. Study-level information: The United States, Italy and Spain were the sources of the acute and convalescent COVID-19 samples.

This table comes from immunoSEQ multiplex PCR, and its TCRdb copy is limited to in-frame clones, with some not included. The sample records roughly 320,000 clones, 90% to 95% being singletons. Adults between about 18 and 95 years of age took part from fewer than 30 US areas. Those designated as exposed participants met a COVID-19 case within 2 weeks before study entry. The TCR sequence derives from a woman aged 25 to 39 who had been exposed to COVID-19. The chain employs TRBV3-1 (or the pseudogene TRBV3-2) and TRBJ1-6; D is possibly TRBD1 (6 bases). Specimen: PBMCs or T cells enriched from blood (not recorded which). The CDR3 DNA sequence: TGTGCCAGCAGCCATGGGGGCAGCTCCTATAATTCACCCCTCCACTTT. This sequence encodes CASSHGGSSYNSPLHF.